This TCR beta chain was found in a study of CD8 T cells in Susac syndrome (dated by TCRdb to between 2018 and 2021). Context from the whole study: Whether CD8+ T cell activation and differentiation in Susac syndrome was antigen driven was tested using repertoire sequencing. Results and caveats for the whole study, not just this receptor: The number of individuals in the TCR sequencing and HLA analysis was acknowledged as relatively small.

In the case of this clonotype: Its binding antigen is unknown. Base qualities are not recorded, but no much larger clone differs from it by a single base.

Peripheral blood CD8+ and CD4+ T cells from healthy donors, Susac syndrome patients and multiple sclerosis patients were profiled using high-throughput TCR beta sequencing. The healthy donors served as controls matched for age and sex. CD8+ TEMRA cells were enriched by FACS, while bulk CD8+ and CD4+ T cells were purified by magnetic negative isolation. Blood was drawn into EDTA tubes, processed within 24 hours, and PBMCs were isolated by density gradient centrifugation. PBMCs intended for TCR sequencing were cryopreserved in liquid nitrogen and were subsequently thawed in a 37 degrees C water bath. A purity of at least 90% was achieved for sorted or isolated CD4+, CD8+ and CD8+ TEMRA cells. RNA was extracted with the RNeasy kit and about 0.5 to 1 ug was reverse transcribed using random hexamers. The immunoSEQ multiplex PCR assay, covering 54 Vbeta and 13 Jbeta segments, was used to amplify TCR beta CDR3 regions. To correct PCR amplification bias, a synthetic template baseline was used for both primer optimization and computational correction. The original methods were these. Reads were annotated to V, D and J genes according to IMGT and were analyzed with immunoSEQ Analyzer, with only productive sequences retained. To calculate clonality, Shannon entropy was normalized by log2 of the number of productive unique sequences and then subtracted from one. For each patient and control, public and private clones were evaluated within the 100 most prevalent clones. Clones were defined as Susac-specific when absent from the healthy and MS cohorts, from 1,000 to 1,100 published viral clones and from other ImmuneACCESS disease sequences. TCRdb redid the processing of the public reads, applying fastp at Q25 and MiXCR, and retained in-frame beta chains. Identical CDR3 proteins give one entry, which carries the most common genes and DNA. These V and J calls originate from TCRdb's pipeline instead of the authors' own analysis. For this sample there are 150,000 to 200,000 distinct CDR3 sequences; about 94% appear just once. Of the sample, about 0.13% falls within the top ten clones.

V is pruned by 6 bases and J by 6 bases, leaving 7 bases of the junction without a gene match. The CDR3 has 14 amino acids, counting the end cysteine and phenylalanine. Here the CDR3 DNA is all that survives: 42 bases in frame from base 1. As encoded in the germline V gene, CDR1 is ENHRY while CDR2 is SYGVKD. Sequenced material: CD4+ T cells from PBMCs. The chain was built from TRBV10-3 and TRBJ2-3, with TRBD2 matching 9 junction bases. The receptor's source is a human donor in good health. In nucleotide form, the sequence is TGTGCCATCAGGCCTAGCGGGGACGTGGATACGCAGTATTTT. This translates into CAIRPSGDVDTQYF.